This passage covers 15 T cell receptor beta chains from one sample sequenced in a study of cytomegalovirus exposure and HLA in healthy donors. PCR involved 60 Vbeta and 13 Jbeta primers. Using immunoSEQ multiplex PCR, the repertoire was profiled, and TCRdb retains in-frame clones only, with some absent. Found here are about 100,000 clones, just under 75% of them singletons; the top ten hold roughly 2.5%. Specimen: PBMCs. These receptors came from a man in his fifties or sixties in good health and CMV-seropositive.

With respect to this clone: Other DNA sequences in the same sample also yield this CDR3. This chain uses TRBV15 with TRBJ1-5; TRBD1 aligns across 7 bases. This CDR3 has 15 residues. From germline, CDR1 is LNHNV and CDR2 YYDKDF (reference sequence). V lost 0 bases and J lost 1; bases outside the gene matches: 0. The CDR3 is CATSREGGSNQPQHF. DNA for the CDR3: TGTGCCACCAGCAGAGAAGGGGGCAGCAATCAGCCCCAGCATTTT.

The V and J genes are TRBV10-3 and TRBJ2-1; 7 bases map to TRBD2. V dropped 7 bases and J dropped 2; count of bases not matched to a gene: 8. Germline V lookup: CDR1 ENHRY, CDR2 SYGVKD. The CDR3 sequence is 15 residues long. CDR3 residues: CAITPRGGPYNEQFF. The CDR3 region has the DNA TGTGCCATCACCCCGAGGGGAGGGCCCTACAATGAGCAGTTCTTC.

The chain carries TRBV13 and TRBJ2-7, with TRBD2 as a possible D gene (6 bases). This CDR3 comprises 14 residues. Germline V CDR1 and CDR2: PRHDT, FYEKMQ (reference sequence). V was shortened by 4 bases and J by 4 bases, with 14 bases between the two germline ends. DNA for the CDR3: TGTGCCAGCAGCTCCGGACTACGTCCTTACGAGCAGTACTTC. It translates to CASSSGLRPYEQYF.

The chain joins TRBV2 to TRBJ1-2; TRBD1 matches at 7 bases. V was pared by 7 bases and J by 2 bases, with 7 bases of the junction left unmatched. CDR1 is SNHLY, CDR2 FYNNEI, per germline. This CDR3 contains 14 residues. The CDR3 DNA is TGTGCCAGCATCCGACAGGGCCCAAACTATGGCTACACCTTC. Protein sequence: CASIRQGPNYGYTF. Supplemented by reference TRBV2 and TRBJ1-2, the full variable domain reads EPEVTQTPSHQVTQMGQEVILRCVPISNHLYFYWYRQILGQKVEFLVSFYNNEISEKSEIFDDQFSVERPDGSNFTLKIRSTKLEDSAMYFCASIRQGPNYGYTFGSGTRLTVV.

The V call is TRBV18, the J call TRBJ1-1; 9 bases match TRBD1. The germline V gene encodes CDR1 KGHSH and CDR2 LQKENI. The CDR3 contains 16 residues. With 4 bases clipped from V and 5 bases from J, the junction kept 11 bases outside the gene matches. CDR3 amino acids: CASSQTRTGGETEAFF. In DNA form, the CDR3 reads TGTGCCAGCTCACAGACCCGTACAGGGGGCGAGACTGAAGCTTTCTTT.

The chain uses TRBV7-2 and TRBJ1-2; maybe TRBD1 (5 bases). Germline lookup yields CDR1 SGHTA and CDR2 FQGNSA. The V and J ends lost 5 bases and 6 bases respectively, with 19 bases between them. The CDR3 runs to 15 residues. The CDR3 DNA sequence: TGTGCCAGCAGCCCAACGCGGGGCGGGAACCATGGCTACACCTTC. Translated, it gives CASSPTRGGNHGYTF.

This chain uses TRBV4-1 with TRBJ2-1; 7 bases match TRBD1. CDR3 length: 17 residues. V trimming: 0 bases; J trimming: 3 bases; junction bases outside the gene matches: 8. The germline V gene encodes CDR1 MGHRA and CDR2 YSYEKL. CDR3 nucleotides: TGCGCCAGCAGCCAAGATAATGACAGGGCCCTCTACAATGAGCAGTTCTTC. Amino acid sequence: CASSQDNDRALYNEQFF.

The chain's CDR3 is CASSPPYRGDHEQYF. The DNA of the CDR3 is TGTGCCAGCAGCCCCCCGTACAGGGGCGACCACGAGCAGTACTTC. The chain has TRBV14 and TRBJ2-7; 7 bases are shared with TRBD1. V gave up 4 bases and J gave up 5 bases; unmatched junction bases: 11. CDR1 and CDR2 (germline): SGHDN, FVKESK. CDR3 length: 15 amino acids.

The gene calls are TRBV5-1 and TRBJ1-1; TRBD1 agrees at 9 bases. The germline V gene encodes CDR1 SGHRS and CDR2 YFSETQ. The CDR3 is 14 residues long. V dropped 2 bases and J dropped 13; count of bases not matched to a gene: 12. DNA for the CDR3: TGCGCCAGCAGCTTCCTAACAGGGGGCGTGGGGGTTTTCTTT. It specifies CASSFLTGGVGVFF.

Only a few counts were recorded for this clone. The chain employs TRBV5-1 and TRBJ2-7; D remains ambiguous. Trimming stripped 0 bases from V and 8 bases from J, with 15 bases between. The CDR3 runs 14 residues. Germline assignment: CDR1 SGHRS and CDR2 YFSETQ. The CDR3 reads CASSLEADSIKQYF. The CDR3 DNA reads as TGCGCCAGCAGCTTGGAGGCCGACTCCATCAAGCAGTACTTC.

By frequency in the sample, this clone is medium-sized. The gene calls are TRBV6-1 and TRBJ1-4; D ambiguous. The germline V gene encodes CDR1 MNHNS and CDR2 SASEGT. The length of the CDR3 is 13 residues. V was shortened by 2 bases and J by 8 bases, with 9 bases between the two germline ends. This chain's CDR3 is CASSERGEEKLFF. The DNA of the CDR3 is TGTGCCAGCAGTGAAAGAGGTGAAGAAAAACTGTTTTTT.

The gene calls are TRBV21-1 and TRBJ2-4; TRBD1, the table's D call, lacks a check against the DNA. TRBV21-1 is a pseudogene locus. The CDR3 consists of 18 residues. The CDR3 spells CASSKTGQGRLAKNIQYF. The CDR3, as DNA: TGTGCCAGCAGCAAAACCGGACAGGGGAGACTAGCCAAAAACATTCAGTACTTC.

The V call is TRBV5-1, the J call TRBJ2-1; a possible D gene is TRBD1 (6 bases). Germline V gene lookup returns CDR1 SGHRS and CDR2 YFSETQ. The CDR3 covers 17 residues. With 3 bases removed from V and 4 bases from J, the gap between germline ends came to 20 bases. This CDR3 reads CASSSPEGVASYNEQFF. The CDR3 DNA is TGCGCCAGCAGCTCCCCCGAGGGGGTCGCCTCTTACAATGAGCAGTTCTTC. The whole variable domain, filled in from reference TRBV5-1 and TRBJ2-1, reads KAGVTQTPRYLIKTRGQQVTLSCSPISGHRSVSWYQQTPGQGLQFLFEYFSETQRNKGNFPGRFSGRQFSNSRSEMNVSTLELGDSALYLCASSSPEGVASYNEQFFGPGTRLTVL.

The sample holds a few counts of this clone. CDR3 in amino acids: CASTSGQVYEQYF. The DNA of the CDR3 is TGTGCCAGCACTTCGGGACAAGTCTACGAGCAGTACTTC. The chain couples TRBV2 to TRBJ2-7, with D tentatively TRBD1 (6 bases). CDR1 SNHLY and CDR2 FYNNEI come from the germline V gene. V was cut by 7 bases and J by 3 bases, with 13 bases left in between. This CDR3 comprises 13 residues.

V is TRBV6-5 and J is TRBJ2-2, with 7 bases identical to TRBD2. CDR1 and CDR2 (germline): MNHEY, SVGAGI. Trimming took 8 bases from V and 6 from J; bases not matched to a gene: 9. The length of the CDR3 is 14 residues. The CDR3 protein is CASWGGSTPGELFF. The DNA for the CDR3 is TGTGCCAGCTGGGGCGGGAGTACCCCCGGGGAGCTGTTTTTT.